The 18 T cell receptor beta chains below were found in one sample sequenced in a study of T cells in Graves' hyperthyroidism and ophthalmopathy. The CDR3 regions of TCR beta were amplified from RNA transcripts. HTBI primers were used for first-round RT-PCR of the TCR CDR3. TCRdb fed the multiplex PCR reads into MiXCR, producing one record per CDR3 protein. The repertoire has 540,000 or so distinct CDR3 sequences, roughly 14% of them found once; the top ten carry under 7.5%. Sequenced input: blood. The receptors were sampled from a young woman with Graves' hyperthyroidism.

The chain links TRBV16 to TRBJ2-2; D may be TRBD2 (5 bases). The germline V and J ends were trimmed by 2 bases and 7 bases, with 11 bases remaining between them. CDR1 and CDR2 (germline): KGHSY, FQNENV. CDR3 length: 14 residues. The CDR3, as DNA: TGTGCCAGCAGCCAACTCCACAGCGGCGGGGAGCTGTTTTTT. Its translation: CASSQLHSGGELFF.

This clonotype has just a few counts. The chain links TRBV20-1 to TRBJ2-3, with D perhaps TRBD2 (5 bases). Trimming pared 6 bases from V and 5 bases from J, leaving 21 bases between. The CDR3 has 15 residues. The germline CDR1 and CDR2 sequences are DFQATT and SNEGSKA (reference sequence). DNA of the CDR3: TGCAGTGCCCCAAGAGGTCTAGCCCCCGGAGATACGCAGTATTTT. This gives the protein CSAPRGLAPGDTQYF.

This clonotype was seen repeatedly, ten times or more. The rearrangement links TRBV7-2 to TRBJ2-7; 10 bases align to TRBD1. The CDR3 consists of 17 residues. CDR1 and CDR2 (germline): SGHTA, FQGNSA. With V trimmed by 1 base and J by 0 bases, 6 bases remained unmatched. This CDR3 is CASSLGPGTGDSYEQYF. CDR3 bases: TGTGCCAGCAGCTTAGGCCCCGGGACAGGGGACTCCTACGAGCAGTACTTC.

Many counts were recorded for this clonotype. The chain is built from TRBV20-1 and TRBJ2-4; TRBD2 agrees at 12 bases. Germline CDR1 reads DFQATT; CDR2 reads SNEGSKA (reference sequence). V lost 6 bases to trimming and J lost 3 bases; unmatched junction nucleotides: 6. The CDR3 spans 15 residues. CDR3: CSAPTSGSVKNIQYF. The DNA for the CDR3 is TGCAGTGCGCCGACTAGCGGGAGCGTCAAAAACATTCAGTACTTC.

The chain recombines TRBV5-4 with TRBJ2-1; D call uncertain. Trimming removed 1 base at V and 2 bases at J, with 10 bases between. The CDR3 has 15 residues. In germline, CDR1 is SGHNT, CDR2 YYREEE (reference sequence). Written as DNA, the CDR3 is TGTGCCAGCAGCTTGAGCGAGTCGACCTACAATGAGCAGTTCTTC. Translating it yields CASSLSESTYNEQFF.

This clonotype was detected a few times. This chain links TRBV19 with TRBJ2-1; 7 nucleotides line up with TRBD1. The germline CDR1 and CDR2 sequences are LNHDA and SQIVND (reference sequence). V trimming: 5 bases; J trimming: 8 bases; junction bases outside the gene matches: 3. The CDR3 is 12 amino acids. The CDR3 nucleotides read TGTGCCAGTAGTGACAGGGCTTATGAGCAGTTCTTC. The encoded protein is CASSDRAYEQFF.

This clonotype was seen a handful of times. CDR3 amino acids: CSARERPNYGYTF. The CDR3 nucleotides are TGCAGTGCTAGAGAACGGCCTAACTATGGCTACACCTTC. The chain combines TRBV20-1 with TRBJ1-2; D ambiguous. V was pared by 0 bases and J by 0 bases, with 5 bases between. The CDR3 loop spans 13 amino acids. Germline CDR1 DFQATT, CDR2 SNEGSKA (reference sequence).

The chain has TRBV30 and TRBJ1-6, with 11 bases matching TRBD1. The CDR3 contains 14 residues. V lost 3 bases to trimming and J lost 14 bases; unmatched junction nucleotides: 9. CDR1 is GTSNPN and CDR2 is SVGIG in the germline V gene (reference sequence). The chain's CDR3 is CAWRPGQGVYALHF. The CDR3 DNA sequence: TGTGCCTGGAGACCGGGACAGGGGGTTTATGCCCTCCACTTT. Full variable domain (remainder filled in from reference TRBV30 and TRBJ1-6): SQTIHQWPATLVQPVGSPLSLECTVEGTSNPNLYWYRQAAGRGLQLLFYSVGIGQISSEVPQNLSASRPQDRQFILSSKKLLLSDSGFYLCAWRPGQGVYALHFGNGTRLTVT.

V usage is TRBV6-2 or TRBV6-3 and J usage is TRBJ2-1, with 12 bases lining up with TRBD2. This CDR3 region has 24 residues. V lost 6 bases to trimming and J lost 3 bases; unmatched junction nucleotides: 30. Germline CDR1 and CDR2: MNHEY and SVGEGT. This CDR3 is CASSPAPPGLAGSSPGSLYNEQFF. In DNA form, the CDR3 reads TGTGCCAGCAGCCCCGCCCCCCCGGGACTAGCGGGCTCGAGTCCCGGTTCTCTCTACAATGAGCAGTTCTTC.

As for this clonotype: This may be a read error, as it is one base from a much larger clone. This chain uses TRBV2 with TRBJ2-3; 8 bases fit TRBD2. The CDR3 spans 13 residues. In germline, CDR1 is SNHLY, CDR2 FYNNEI. In nucleotides, the CDR3 is TGTGCCAGCTCTGGACTAGCCGCAGATACGCGGTATTTT. Protein sequence: CASSGLAADTRYF.

J is TRBJ2-1 and V is TRBV6-1; maybe TRBD2 (6 bases). Trimming took off 3 bases at V and 7 bases at J, with 13 bases between the two ends. The CDR3 is 14 amino acids. The germline V gene has CDR1 MNHNS and CDR2 SASEGT. DNA of the CDR3: TGTGCCAGCAGTGACGGGGGAACGTCTAATGAGCAGTTCTTC. This gives the protein CASSDGGTSNEQFF.

The chain employs TRBV4-1 and TRBJ2-1; 10 bases are shared with TRBD2. The CDR3 runs 18 residues. V shed 3 bases and J 0 bases; nucleotides not matched to a gene: 8. The germline V gene encodes CDR1 MGHRA and CDR2 YSYEKL. CDR3 in DNA: TGCGCCAGCAGCCACGGACTAGCGGACGATGGCTCCTACAATGAGCAGTTCTTC. It codes for CASSHGLADDGSYNEQFF.

This chain uses TRBV20-1 with TRBJ2-2; the D gene is possibly TRBD1 (6 bases). CDR3 length: 16 amino acids. The V end was cut by 3 bases, the J end by 2 bases, with 16 bases between. Germline V gene lookup returns CDR1 DFQATT and CDR2 SNEGSKA (reference sequence). This CDR3 reads CSASTPTGLNTGELFF. CDR3 nucleotide sequence: TGCAGTGCTAGCACACCGACAGGTCTTAACACCGGGGAGCTGTTTTTT.

The rearrangement links TRBV19 to TRBJ1-5, with D perhaps TRBD1 (6 bases). V lost 3 bases and J 4 bases, leaving 13 bases between the germline ends. This CDR3 has 15 residues. Germline V gene lookup returns CDR1 LNHDA and CDR2 SQIVND (reference sequence). CDR3 nucleotides: TGTGCCAGTAGTATGTCCGGGACAAAGAATCAGCCCCAGCATTTT. It codes for CASSMSGTKNQPQHF.

This clonotype was picked up many times. The chain recombines TRBV5-1 with TRBJ1-3; no clear D. The CDR3 loop spans 13 amino acids. Trimming cost V 5 bases and J 6 bases, with 12 bases left between them. The V gene's germline CDR1 is SGHRS and CDR2 YFSETQ. The CDR3 nucleotides read TGCGCCAGCAGTGAACTCGGGGAAAACACCATATATTTT. Translated: CASSELGENTIYF.

This clonotype was seen ten or more times. V usage is TRBV3-1 and J usage is TRBJ2-5; TRBD1 might be the D (8 bases). Germline CDR1 and CDR2: LGHDT and YNNKEL (reference sequence). The CDR3 runs 15 residues. Trimming shortened V by 1 base and J by 5 bases, and 14 bases separated the two germline ends. DNA of the CDR3: TGTGCCAGCAGCCAAGTCGACAGGGGAGGGGAGACCCAGTACTTC. It yields the protein CASSQVDRGGETQYF.

This clonotype was seen ten or more times. The CDR3 sequence is CAWDRGQISSGNTIYF. The CDR3 nucleotides are TGTGCCTGGGACAGGGGGCAGATAAGCTCTGGAAACACCATATATTTT. The chain carries TRBV30 and TRBJ1-3; 10 nucleotides line up with TRBD1. V dropped 5 bases and J dropped 0; count of bases not matched to a gene: 7. Germline values: CDR1 GTSNPN, CDR2 SVGIG (reference sequence). The CDR3 consists of 16 residues. Supplemented by reference TRBV30 and TRBJ1-3, the full variable domain reads SQTIHQWPATLVQPVGSPLSLECTVEGTSNPNLYWYRQAAGRGLQLLFYSVGIGQISSEVPQNLSASRPQDRQFILSSKKLLLSDSGFYLCAWDRGQISSGNTIYFGEGSWLTVV.

This clonotype occurred many times. J is TRBJ2-7 and V is TRBV7-2; D is unclear. This CDR3 has 13 residues. Trimming stripped 7 bases from V and 2 bases from J, with 12 bases between. CDR1 and CDR2 from the germline V gene are SGHTA and FQGNSA. This CDR3 reads CASTDLKAYEQYF. DNA of the CDR3: TGTGCCAGCACCGATTTAAAGGCCTACGAGCAGTACTTC. The full variable domain, its missing parts supplied by reference TRBV7-2 and TRBJ2-7, is GAGVSQSPSNKVTEKGKDVELRCDPISGHTALYWYRQSLGQGLEFLIYFQGNSAPDKSGLPSDRFSAERTGGSVSTLTIQRTQQEDSAVYLCASTDLKAYEQYFGPGTRLTVT.